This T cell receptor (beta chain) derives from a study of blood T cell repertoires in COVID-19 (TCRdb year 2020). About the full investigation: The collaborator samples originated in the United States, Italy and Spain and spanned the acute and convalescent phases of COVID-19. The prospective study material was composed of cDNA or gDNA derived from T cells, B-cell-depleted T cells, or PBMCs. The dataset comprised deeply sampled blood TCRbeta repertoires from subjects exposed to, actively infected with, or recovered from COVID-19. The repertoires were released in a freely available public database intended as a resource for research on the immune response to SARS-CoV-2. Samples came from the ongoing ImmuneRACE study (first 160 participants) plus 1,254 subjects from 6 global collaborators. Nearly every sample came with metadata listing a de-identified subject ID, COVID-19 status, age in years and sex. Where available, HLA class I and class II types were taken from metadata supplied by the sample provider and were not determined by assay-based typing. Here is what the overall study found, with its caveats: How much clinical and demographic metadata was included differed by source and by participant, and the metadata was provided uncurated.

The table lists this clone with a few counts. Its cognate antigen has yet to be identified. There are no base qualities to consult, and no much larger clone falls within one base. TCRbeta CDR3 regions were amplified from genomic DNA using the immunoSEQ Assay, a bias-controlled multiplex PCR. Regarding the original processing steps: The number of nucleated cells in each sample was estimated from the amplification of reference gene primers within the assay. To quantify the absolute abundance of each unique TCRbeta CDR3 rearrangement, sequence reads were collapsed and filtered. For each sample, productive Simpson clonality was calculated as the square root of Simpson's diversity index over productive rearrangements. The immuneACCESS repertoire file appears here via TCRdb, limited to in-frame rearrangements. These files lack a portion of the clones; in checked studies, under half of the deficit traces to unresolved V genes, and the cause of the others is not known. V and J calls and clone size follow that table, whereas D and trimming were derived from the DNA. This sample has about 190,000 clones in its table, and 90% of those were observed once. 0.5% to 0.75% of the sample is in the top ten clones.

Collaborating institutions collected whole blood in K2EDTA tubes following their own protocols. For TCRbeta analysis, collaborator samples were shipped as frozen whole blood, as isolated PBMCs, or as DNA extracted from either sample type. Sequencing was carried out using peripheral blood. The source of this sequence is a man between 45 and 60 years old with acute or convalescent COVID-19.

CDR3 region: CASGAVDSGAFF. The nucleotide sequence reads as follows: TGTGCCAGCGGAGCGGTAGATAGCGGTGCTTTCTTT. This sequence uses TRBV28 and TRBJ1-1; the D gene is not confidently resolved. V sheds 8 bases and J sheds 11 bases, leaving 18 bases between their ends. CDR3 length: 12 amino acids, cysteine to phenylalanine. Kept here is only the CDR3 DNA, which spans 36 bases and is read in frame from base 1. CDR1 and CDR2, looked up from the germline V gene, are MDHEN and SYDVKM.